Shown below are 27 T cell receptor beta chains from a single sample sequenced in a study of T cell responses to AZD1222 COVID-19 vaccine (dated by TCRdb to the early 2020s). The label giving this sample's time point can be read as: about 28 days (+/-7) after the second vaccine dose. Library method: the immunoSEQ multiplex PCR assay. The table comes from immuneACCESS by way of TCRdb, which keeps in-frame sequences with V and J called. Part of the clones is missing from these tables; in studies checked, under half for an unresolved V gene and the rest for unknown reasons. The sample yields 190,000 or so clones; around 90% were counted once. Jointly, the top ten make up roughly 27% of the sample. The sequencing here drew on peripheral blood, taken 28 days after the second AZD1222 dose. These TCRs come from an adult who received the AZD1222 COVID-19 vaccine.

This rearrangement joins TRBV5-1 to TRBJ2-1, with D tentatively TRBD1 or TRBD2 (5 bases each). The germline V and J ends were trimmed by 3 bases and 3 bases, with 10 bases remaining between them. The germline gives CDR1 SGHRS, CDR2 YFSETQ. The CDR3 runs to 14 residues. CDR3 loop: CASSSGTYYNEQFF. CDR3 sequence (DNA): TGCGCCAGCAGCTCCGGGACCTACTACAATGAGCAGTTCTTC.

V is TRBV6-4 and J is TRBJ2-1; 10 bases line up with TRBD2. Germline CDR1 is MRHNA and CDR2 is SNTAGT. The CDR3 is made up of 15 amino acids. Trimming removed 7 bases from V and 9 bases from J; junction bases left unmatched: 12. The CDR3 DNA sequence: TGTGCCAGCAAGCTAATAGCGGGAGGTCTAGGTGAGCAGTTCTTC. Protein product: CASKLIAGGLGEQFF.

This clone occurred a few times. The J gene is TRBJ1-4, the V gene TRBV3-1 (or the pseudogene TRBV3-2); D perhaps matches TRBD1 (5 bases). This CDR3 contains 18 residues. V dropped 0 bases and J dropped 4 bases, with 18 bases sitting between them. CDR1 and CDR2 from the germline V gene are LGHDT and YNNKEL (reference sequence). The CDR3 spells CASSQDSGRERCNEKLFF. Written as DNA, the CDR3 is TGTGCCAGCAGCCAAGATAGTGGCAGGGAAAGGTGTAATGAAAAACTGTTTTTT.

In its sample, this clone was seen once. This chain connects TRBV11-2 to TRBJ1-1; D unclear. The germline V gene encodes CDR1 SGHAT and CDR2 FQNNGV. Trimming removed 0 bases at V and 4 bases at J, with 18 bases between. This CDR3 has 17 residues. The CDR3 protein is CASSLEGFRRIPTEAFF. In DNA, the CDR3 is TGTGCCAGCAGCTTAGAGGGTTTTCGCAGGATCCCCACTGAAGCTTTCTTT.

This clone was seen a handful of times. The chain joins TRBV7-2 to TRBJ2-7; 14 nucleotides match TRBD2. CDR3 length equals 16 residues. In germline, CDR1 is SGHTA, CDR2 FQGNSA. Trimming removed 5 bases from V and 2 bases from J; junction bases left unmatched: 5. The chain's CDR3 is CASSPGLAGVTYEQYF. The DNA for the CDR3 is TGTGCCAGCAGCCCGGGACTAGCGGGAGTGACCTACGAGCAGTACTTC.

The chain joins TRBV20-1 to TRBJ1-5, with no clear D. CDR3 size: 14 residues. Per the germline V gene, CDR1 is DFQATT and CDR2 is SNEGSKA (reference sequence). V lost 3 bases and J lost 1, with 10 bases in between. The CDR3 loop reads CSASPQTSNQPQHF. CDR3 nucleotide sequence: TGCAGTGCTAGTCCCCAGACGAGCAATCAGCCCCAGCATTTT.

The genes are TRBV12-3 or TRBV12-4 and TRBJ1-6; TRBD1 matches 9 bases. The CDR3 totals 12 residues. V shed 8 bases, J shed 7 bases, and the junction held 0 bases outside the gene matches. CDR3 sequence (DNA): TGTGCCAGCGGACAGGGGAATTCACCCCTCCACTTT. Protein: CASGQGNSPLHF.

This chain connects TRBV6-5 to TRBJ2-7; D assignment may be TRBD1 or TRBD2 (5 bases each). This CDR3 has 11 amino acids. With 7 bases removed from V and 3 bases from J, the gap between germline ends came to 7 bases. Germline CDR1 MNHEY, CDR2 SVGAGI. CDR3 coding DNA: TGTGCCAGCAAGGGGAGCTACGAGCAGTACTTC. Translated, it gives CASKGSYEQYF.

The chain joins TRBV2 to TRBJ2-7, with a possible D match to TRBD1 (6 bases). This CDR3 has 12 residues. Germline CDR1 is SNHLY and CDR2 is FYNNEI. CDR3 amino acids: CAVGTMDYEQYF. Here the CDR3 DNA reads TGTGCTGTCGGGACAATGGACTACGAGCAGTACTTC.

This chain joins TRBV19 and TRBJ2-7; 7 bases fit TRBD1. V trimming: 6 bases; J trimming: 0 bases; junction bases outside the gene matches: 8. CDR1 and CDR2 from the germline V gene are LNHDA and SQIVND (reference sequence). There are 15 residues in the CDR3. As DNA, the CDR3 is TGTGCCAGTAGCCCCTGGGACAGCCTCTCCTACGAGCAGTACTTC. Its translation: CASSPWDSLSYEQYF.

The genes are TRBV7-2 and TRBJ1-2; D might be TRBD1 (5 bases). The CDR3 sequence is 17 residues long. Germline-derived CDR1 and CDR2 are SGHTA and FQGNSA. V lost 5 bases, J lost 7 bases, and 26 bases lay in between. The CDR3 DNA sequence: TGTGCCAGCAGCGTAGAACCGGGCCGAGCAATGGGGGGTGGCTACACCTTC. This codes for CASSVEPGRAMGGGYTF. Full variable domain (missing parts from reference TRBV7-2 and TRBJ1-2): GAGVSQSPSNKVTEKGKDVELRCDPISGHTALYWYRQSLGQGLEFLIYFQGNSAPDKSGLPSDRFSAERTGGSVSTLTIQRTQQEDSAVYLCASSVEPGRAMGGGYTFGSGTRLTVV.

The chain is built from TRBV28 and TRBJ2-5; 9 positions agree with TRBD2. CDR3 length: 15 amino acids. Germline assignment: CDR1 MDHEN and CDR2 SYDVKM. Losses at the gene ends were 5 bases for V and 1 base for J; bases not matched to a gene: 5. In DNA, the CDR3 is TGTGCCAGCAGTCTTAGCGGGAGAGGCCAAGAGACCCAGTACTTC. Translated: CASSLSGRGQETQYF.

The chain carries TRBV5-1 and TRBJ2-1; 9 nucleotides align to TRBD2. The CDR3 has 15 amino acids. Germline CDR1 and CDR2: SGHRS and YFSETQ. V lost 6 bases and J lost 0; bases outside the gene matches: 4. CDR3 DNA: TGCGCCAGCATTAGCGGGAGAGACTCCTACAATGAGCAGTTCTTC. It codes for CASISGRDSYNEQFF. Together with reference TRBV5-1 and TRBJ2-1, the CDR3 gives the full variable domain: KAGVTQTPRYLIKTRGQQVTLSCSPISGHRSVSWYQQTPGQGLQFLFEYFSETQRNKGNFPGRFSGRQFSNSRSEMNVSTLELGDSALYLCASISGRDSYNEQFFGPGTRLTVL.

V usage is TRBV28 and J usage is TRBJ1-1; 7 bases line up with TRBD1. The germline gives CDR1 MDHEN, CDR2 SYDVKM. This CDR3 contains 17 residues. The J segment lost 0 bases and the V segment lost 6 bases, leaving 13 bases of the junction unmatched. CDR3 sequence: CASRPRGHGGMNTEAFF. Here the CDR3 DNA reads TGTGCCAGCAGGCCAAGGGGGCATGGCGGGATGAACACTGAAGCTTTCTTT.

This chain uses TRBV15 with TRBJ2-7, with TRBD2 matching over 10 bases. Germline V gene lookup returns CDR1 LNHNV and CDR2 YYDKDF (reference sequence). This CDR3 is built from 17 residues. Losses at the gene ends were 1 base for V and 4 bases for J; bases not matched to a gene: 10. This CDR3 reads CATSRVGGGLAAYEQYF. The CDR3 DNA reads as TGTGCCACCAGCAGAGTCGGAGGTGGACTAGCGGCATACGAGCAGTACTTC.

CDR3 DNA: TGTGCCAGCAGCGCCGGACAGACTGGATTTGGCTACACCTTC. Its protein product is CASSAGQTGFGYTF. The chain links TRBV6-4 to TRBJ1-2, with D tentatively TRBD1 (6 bases). This CDR3 is built from 14 residues. The germline V and J ends were trimmed by 6 bases and 7 bases, with 18 bases remaining between them. Germline values: CDR1 MRHNA, CDR2 SNTAGT.

The genes are TRBV5-4 and TRBJ2-7; 9 bases are a match to TRBD1. In germline, CDR1 is SGHNT, CDR2 YYREEE (reference sequence). V was clipped by 7 bases and J by 4 bases; unmatched bases: 6. The CDR3 covers 13 residues. CDR3 sequence: CASFGQGRYEQYF. Here the CDR3 DNA reads TGTGCCAGCTTCGGACAGGGGCGGTACGAGCAGTACTTC.

V gene TRBV3-1 (or the pseudogene TRBV3-2) combines with J gene TRBJ1-5; D is uncertain. Germline CDR1 LGHDT, CDR2 YNNKEL (reference sequence). V shed 1 base and J shed 4 bases, with 5 bases lying between them. This CDR3 spans 13 amino acids. In DNA form, the CDR3 reads TGTGCCAGCAGCCAAGGACATAATCAGCCCCAGCATTTT. It translates to CASSQGHNQPQHF.

V and J are TRBV7-6 and TRBJ2-2; weak D call: TRBD1 (5 bases). This CDR3 is built from 15 residues. CDR1 is SGHVS and CDR2 is FNYEAQ in the germline V gene. The V and J ends lost 5 bases and 2 bases respectively, with 12 bases between them. Here the CDR3 DNA reads TGTGCCAGCAGCAACTCTAGGACAAACACCGGGGAGCTGTTTTTT. Encoded protein: CASSNSRTNTGELFF. Complete variable domain (other parts from reference TRBV7-6 and TRBJ2-2): GAGVSQSPRYKVTKRGQDVALRCDPISGHVSLYWYRQALGQGPEFLTYFNYEAQQDKSGLPNDRFSAERPEGSISTLTIQRTEQRDSAMYRCASSNSRTNTGELFFGEGSRLTVL.

This chain joins TRBV28 and TRBJ2-7; 9 positions match TRBD2. CDR1 and CDR2 (germline): MDHEN, SYDVKM. V shed 7 bases, J shed 7 bases, and the junction held 11 bases outside the gene matches. The CDR3 extends over 14 amino acids. The CDR3 nucleotides are TGTGCCAGCAAATCTAGACTAGCGGTTTTTGAGCAGTACTTC. Residues: CASKSRLAVFEQYF.

This sequence joins TRBV19 and TRBJ1-1; D uncertain. The germline gives CDR1 LNHDA, CDR2 SQIVND (reference sequence). The CDR3 has 10 amino acids. V was cut by 5 bases and J by 3 bases, with 1 base left in between. This CDR3 is CASSYTEAFF. The CDR3 bases are TGTGCCAGTAGTTACACTGAAGCTTTCTTT.

The chain links TRBV6-5 to TRBJ2-3, with a tentative D call TRBD1 (6 bases). V was clipped by 6 bases and J by 9 bases, with 16 bases between them. Per the germline V gene, CDR1 is MNHEY and CDR2 is SVGAGI. The CDR3 loop spans 13 amino acids. The CDR3 DNA sequence: TGTGCCAGCAGCCTACCAGGGCAGGGGACGCAGTATTTT. This translates into CASSLPGQGTQYF.

The chain joins TRBV19 to TRBJ2-7; 10 nucleotides align to TRBD1. Trimming cost V 5 bases and J 2 bases; bases outside gene matches: 6. Germline V gives CDR1 LNHDA, CDR2 SQIVND (reference sequence). The CDR3 is 15 amino acids. As DNA, the CDR3 is TGTGCCAGTAGTCCCGGGACAGGGGTTACCTACGAGCAGTACTTC. This gives the protein CASSPGTGVTYEQYF.

This chain links TRBV30 with TRBJ1-1; D ambiguous. V was trimmed by 2 bases and J by 5 bases, leaving 9 bases between them. The CDR3 contains 12 residues. From germline, CDR1 is GTSNPN and CDR2 SVGIG (reference sequence). CDR3 in DNA: TGTGCCTGGAGTCGCGGCCTGACTGAAGCTTTCTTT. Amino acid sequence: CAWSRGLTEAFF.

The V and J genes are TRBV7-2 and TRBJ2-1; TRBD2 is a possible D gene (6 bases). Germline assignment: CDR1 SGHTA and CDR2 FQGNSA. This CDR3 has 12 residues. Between the trimmed V and J ends, which lost 4 bases and 16 bases, there was a span of 17 bases. The CDR3: CASSSAPALAFF. Here the CDR3 DNA reads TGTGCCAGCAGCTCCGCCCCGGCACTAGCCTTCTTC.

The genes are TRBV7-3 and TRBJ2-7, with 13 bases fitting TRBD2. The germline V gene has CDR1 SGHTA and CDR2 FQGTGA. The CDR3 length is 14 residues. Trimming removed 4 bases from V and 7 bases from J; junction bases left unmatched: 4. Written as DNA, the CDR3 is TGTGCCAGCAGCTCTGGACTAGCGGGAGTGGAGCAGTACTTC. Its translation: CASSSGLAGVEQYF. The whole variable domain, remainder taken from reference TRBV7-3 and TRBJ2-7, is GAGVSQTPSNKVTEKGKYVELRCDPISGHTALYWYRQSLGQGPEFLIYFQGTGAADDSGLPNDRFFAVRPEGSVSTLKIQRTERGDSAVYLCASSSGLAGVEQYFGPGTRLTVT.

This clone was seen only once. The chain employs TRBV15 and TRBJ1-6; 8 bases are shared with TRBD1. This CDR3 contains 16 residues. The V gene end was trimmed by 3 bases and the J gene end by 6 bases; junction bases not matched to a gene: 7. Per germline, CDR1 LNHNV and CDR2 YYDKDF (reference sequence). This CDR3 reads CATSRQGASFNSPLHF. The CDR3 DNA reads as TGTGCCACCAGCAGGCAGGGGGCCTCTTTTAATTCACCCCTCCACTTT. The entire variable domain, with the rest obtained from reference TRBV15 and TRBJ1-6, is as follows: DAMVIQNPRYQVTQFGKPVTLSCSQTLNHNVMYWYQQKSSQAPKLLFHYYDKDFNNEADTPDNFQSRRPNTSFCFLDIRSPGLGDTAMYLCATSRQGASFNSPLHFGNGTRLTVT.